This T cell receptor (beta chain) was captured in a study of cytomegalovirus exposure and HLA in healthy donors. The study, taken as a whole, reports: In an earlier analysis, most TCR beta V segments were productive about 87% or about 30% of the time. TCR beta V- and J-gene trimming was later associated with a missense DCLRE1C variant. Among the CMV-associated chains, a few were confirmed in vitro as specific for CMV antigens.

The CDR3 extends over 17 amino acids. The ends lost 3 bases at V and 4 bases at J; junction bases unmatched: 11. The germline CDR1 and CDR2 sequences are SGHRS and YFSETQ. This clone was seen a single time. The antigen is not known. The PCR was carried out with 60 Vbeta primers and 13 Jbeta primers. The method was immunoSEQ multiplex PCR; TCRdb's version includes in-frame clones alone and lacks a portion of them. The table lists roughly 130,000 clones, roughly 80% of them singletons, with less than 2.5% in the top ten. The V and J genes are TRBV5-1 and TRBJ1-3; 9 bases align to TRBD1. The sample was PBMCs. This sequence originates from a woman between 40 and 55 years old in good health and CMV-seropositive. The CDR3 loop is CASSSLGQGAVGNTIYF. In nucleotides, the CDR3 is TGCGCCAGCAGCTCGCTGGGACAGGGCGCTGTCGGAAACACCATATATTTT.